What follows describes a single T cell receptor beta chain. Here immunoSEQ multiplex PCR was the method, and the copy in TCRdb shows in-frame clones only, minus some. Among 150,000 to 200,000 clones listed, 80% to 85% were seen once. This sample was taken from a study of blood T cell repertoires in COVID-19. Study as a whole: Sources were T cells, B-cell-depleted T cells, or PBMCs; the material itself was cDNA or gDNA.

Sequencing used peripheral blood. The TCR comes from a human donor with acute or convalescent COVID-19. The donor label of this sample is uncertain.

The CDR3 DNA is TGTGCCAGCAGGAAGACTTCGGCGACCTACGAGCAGTACTTC. It specifies CASRKTSATYEQYF. V is TRBV2 and J is TRBJ2-7; D is unresolved. Germline-derived CDR1 and CDR2 are SNHLY and FYNNEI. This CDR3 contains 14 residues. The germline V and J ends were trimmed by 6 bases and 2 bases, with 14 bases remaining between them.